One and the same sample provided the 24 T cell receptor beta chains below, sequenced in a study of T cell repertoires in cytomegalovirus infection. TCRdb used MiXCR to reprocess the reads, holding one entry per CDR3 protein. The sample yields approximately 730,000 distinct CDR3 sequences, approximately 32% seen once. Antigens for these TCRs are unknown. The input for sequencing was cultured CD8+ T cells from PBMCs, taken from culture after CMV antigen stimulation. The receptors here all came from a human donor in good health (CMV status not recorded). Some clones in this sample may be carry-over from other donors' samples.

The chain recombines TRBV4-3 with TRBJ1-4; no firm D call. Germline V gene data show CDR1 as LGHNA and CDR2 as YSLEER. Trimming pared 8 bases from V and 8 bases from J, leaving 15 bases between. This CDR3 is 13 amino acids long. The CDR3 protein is CASGGSVKEKLFF. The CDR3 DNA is TGCGCCAGCGGCGGGTCGGTTAAAGAAAAACTGTTTTTT.

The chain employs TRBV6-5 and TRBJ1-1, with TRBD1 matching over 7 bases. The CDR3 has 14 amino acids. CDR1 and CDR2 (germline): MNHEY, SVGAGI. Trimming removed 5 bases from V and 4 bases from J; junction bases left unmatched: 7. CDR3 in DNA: TGTGCCAGCAGTATGACAGGGCGGTTCACTGAAGCTTTCTTT. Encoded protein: CASSMTGRFTEAFF.

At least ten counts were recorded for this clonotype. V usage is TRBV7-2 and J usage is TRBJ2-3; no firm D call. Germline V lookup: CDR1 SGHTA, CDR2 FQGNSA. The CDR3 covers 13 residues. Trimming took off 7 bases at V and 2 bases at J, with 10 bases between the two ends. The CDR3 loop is CASTTANTDTQYF. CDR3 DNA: TGTGCCAGCACCACAGCAAACACAGATACGCAGTATTTT.

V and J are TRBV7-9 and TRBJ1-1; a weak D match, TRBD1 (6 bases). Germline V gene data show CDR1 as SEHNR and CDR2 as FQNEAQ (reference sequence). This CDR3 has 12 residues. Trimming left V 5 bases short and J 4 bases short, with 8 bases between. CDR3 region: CASSADSTEAFF. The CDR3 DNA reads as TGTGCCAGCAGCGCGGACAGCACTGAAGCTTTCTTT.

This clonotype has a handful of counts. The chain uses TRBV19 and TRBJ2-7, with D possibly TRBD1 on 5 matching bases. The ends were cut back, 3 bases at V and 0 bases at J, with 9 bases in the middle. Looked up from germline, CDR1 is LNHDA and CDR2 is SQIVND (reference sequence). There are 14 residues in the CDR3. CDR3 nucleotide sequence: TGTGCCAGTAGTATGCGGACAAGCTCCTACGAGCAGTACTTC. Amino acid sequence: CASSMRTSSYEQYF.

The CDR3 region has the DNA TGTGCCAGCAGGCTTAACAGGGATGGATACACTGAAGCTTTCTTT. This codes for CASRLNRDGYTEAFF. The genes are TRBV6-5 and TRBJ1-1, with a possible D match to TRBD1 (6 bases). The ends were cut back, 6 bases at V and 3 bases at J, with 17 bases in the middle. The CDR3 has 15 amino acids. CDR1 is MNHEY and CDR2 is SVGAGI in the germline V gene.

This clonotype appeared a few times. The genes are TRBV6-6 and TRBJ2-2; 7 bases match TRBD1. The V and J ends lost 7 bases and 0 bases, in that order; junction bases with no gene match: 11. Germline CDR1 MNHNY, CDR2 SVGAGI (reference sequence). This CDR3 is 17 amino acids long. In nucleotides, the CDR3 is TGTGCCAGCATAGGACAGGACAAACCTGCGAACACCGGGGAGCTGTTTTTT. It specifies CASIGQDKPANTGELFF.

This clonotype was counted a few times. The CDR3 DNA is TGTGCCAGCAGCTTAGGGCACAGCGGGGGGGGATTCACAGATACGCAGTATTTT. It yields the protein CASSLGHSGGGFTDTQYF. The V gene is TRBV7-2, the J gene TRBJ2-3, with 10 bases aligning to TRBD2. V was clipped by 1 base and J by 2 bases; unmatched bases: 9. This CDR3 is 18 amino acids long. Germline V gene lookup returns CDR1 SGHTA and CDR2 FQGNSA.

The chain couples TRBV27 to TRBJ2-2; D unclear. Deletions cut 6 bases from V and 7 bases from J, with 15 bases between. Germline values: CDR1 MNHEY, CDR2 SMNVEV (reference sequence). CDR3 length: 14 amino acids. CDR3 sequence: CASSRGGPGGELFF. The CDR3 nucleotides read TGTGCCAGCAGCAGAGGTGGGCCCGGCGGGGAGCTGTTTTTT.

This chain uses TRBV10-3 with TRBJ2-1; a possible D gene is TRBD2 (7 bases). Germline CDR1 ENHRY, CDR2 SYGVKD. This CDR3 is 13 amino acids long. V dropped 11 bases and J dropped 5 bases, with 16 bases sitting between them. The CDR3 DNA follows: TGTGCCTCCCACCGGGGGGCCCACAATGAGCAGTTCTTC. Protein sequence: CASHRGAHNEQFF.

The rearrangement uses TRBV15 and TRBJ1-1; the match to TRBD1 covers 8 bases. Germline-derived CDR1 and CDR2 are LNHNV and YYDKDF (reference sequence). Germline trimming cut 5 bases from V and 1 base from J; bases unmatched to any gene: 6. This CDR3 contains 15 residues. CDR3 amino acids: CATSEDRGRNTEAFF. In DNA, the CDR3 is TGTGCCACCAGCGAAGACAGGGGCCGGAACACTGAAGCTTTCTTT.

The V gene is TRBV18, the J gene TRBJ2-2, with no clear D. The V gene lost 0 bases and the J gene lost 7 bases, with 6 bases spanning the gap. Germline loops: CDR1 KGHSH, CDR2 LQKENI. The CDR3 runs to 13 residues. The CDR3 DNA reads TGTGCCAGCTCACCACCTTACATCGGGGAGCTGTTTTTT. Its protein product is CASSPPYIGELFF.

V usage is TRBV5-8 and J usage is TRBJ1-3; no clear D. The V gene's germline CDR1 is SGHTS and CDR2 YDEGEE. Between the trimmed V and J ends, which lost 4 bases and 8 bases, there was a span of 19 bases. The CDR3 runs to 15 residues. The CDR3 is CASSLENPRIDTIYF. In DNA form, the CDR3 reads TGTGCCAGCAGCCTGGAGAACCCCCGAATAGACACCATATATTTT.

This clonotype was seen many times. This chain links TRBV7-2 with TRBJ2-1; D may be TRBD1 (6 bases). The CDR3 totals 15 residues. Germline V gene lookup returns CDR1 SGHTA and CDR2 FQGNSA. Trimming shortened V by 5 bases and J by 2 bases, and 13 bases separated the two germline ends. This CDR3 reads CASSPTGTTYNEQFF. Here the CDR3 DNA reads TGTGCCAGCAGCCCCACCGGGACAACCTACAATGAGCAGTTCTTC. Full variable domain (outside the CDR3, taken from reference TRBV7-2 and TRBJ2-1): GAGVSQSPSNKVTEKGKDVELRCDPISGHTALYWYRQSLGQGLEFLIYFQGNSAPDKSGLPSDRFSAERTGGSVSTLTIQRTQQEDSAVYLCASSPTGTTYNEQFFGPGTRLTVL.

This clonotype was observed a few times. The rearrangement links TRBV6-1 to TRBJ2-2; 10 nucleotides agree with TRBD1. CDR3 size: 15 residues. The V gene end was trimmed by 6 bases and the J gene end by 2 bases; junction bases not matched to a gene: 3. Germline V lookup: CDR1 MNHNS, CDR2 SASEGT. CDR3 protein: CASRGQGDNTGELFF. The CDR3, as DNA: TGTGCCAGCAGAGGACAGGGGGATAACACCGGGGAGCTGTTTTTT.

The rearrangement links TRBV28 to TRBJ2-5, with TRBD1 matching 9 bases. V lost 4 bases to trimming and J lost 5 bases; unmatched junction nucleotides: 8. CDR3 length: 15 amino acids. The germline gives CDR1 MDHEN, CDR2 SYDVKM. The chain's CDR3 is CASSSWTGARETQYF. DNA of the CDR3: TGTGCCAGCAGTTCCTGGACAGGGGCAAGGGAGACCCAGTACTTC. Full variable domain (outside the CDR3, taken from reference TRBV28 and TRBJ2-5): DVKVTQSSRYLVKRTGEKVFLECVQDMDHENMFWYRQDPGLGLRLIYFSYDVKMKEKGDIPEGYSVSREKKERFSLILESASTNQTSMYLCASSSWTGARETQYFGPGTRLLVL.

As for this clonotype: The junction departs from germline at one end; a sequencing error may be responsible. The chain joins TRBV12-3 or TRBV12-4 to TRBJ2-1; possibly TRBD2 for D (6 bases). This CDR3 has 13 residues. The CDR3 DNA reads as TGTGCCAGCAGTTCTACTAGCTACAATAAGCAGTTCTTC. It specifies CASSSTSYNKQFF.

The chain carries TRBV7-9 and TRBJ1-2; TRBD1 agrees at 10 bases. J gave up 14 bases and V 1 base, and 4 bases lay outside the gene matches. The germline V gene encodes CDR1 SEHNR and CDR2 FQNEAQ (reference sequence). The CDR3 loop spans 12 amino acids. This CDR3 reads CASSLGGQGFTF. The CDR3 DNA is TGTGCCAGCAGCTTAGGGGGACAGGGGTTTACCTTC.

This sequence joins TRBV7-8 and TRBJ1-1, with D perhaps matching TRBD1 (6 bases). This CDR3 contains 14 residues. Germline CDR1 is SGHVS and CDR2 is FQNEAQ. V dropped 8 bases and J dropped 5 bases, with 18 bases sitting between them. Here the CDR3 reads CASSARQAGTEAFF. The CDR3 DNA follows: TGTGCCAGCTCCGCGAGACAGGCCGGGACTGAAGCTTTCTTT.

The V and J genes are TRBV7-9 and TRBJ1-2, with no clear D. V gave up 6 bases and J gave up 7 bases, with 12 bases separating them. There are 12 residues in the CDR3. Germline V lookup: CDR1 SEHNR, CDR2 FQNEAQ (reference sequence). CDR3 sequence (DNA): TGTGCCAGCAGTCATCCAGAGGGTGGCTACACCTTC. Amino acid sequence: CASSHPEGGYTF.

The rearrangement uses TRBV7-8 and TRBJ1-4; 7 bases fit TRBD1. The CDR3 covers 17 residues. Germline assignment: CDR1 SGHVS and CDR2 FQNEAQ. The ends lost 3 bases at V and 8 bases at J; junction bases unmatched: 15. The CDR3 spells CASSFSRDREAEEKLFF. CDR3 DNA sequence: TGTGCCAGCAGCTTTTCAAGAGACAGGGAGGCAGAAGAAAAACTGTTTTTT. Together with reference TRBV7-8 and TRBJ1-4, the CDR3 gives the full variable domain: GAGVSQSPRYKVAKRGQDVALRCDPISGHVSLFWYQQALGQGPEFLTYFQNEAQLDKSGLPSDRFFAERPEGSVSTLKIQRTQQEDSAVYLCASSFSRDREAEEKLFFGSGTQLSVL.

The CDR3 spells CASSTFDSAESGEQFF. The CDR3 nucleotides are TGTGCCAGCAGCACCTTCGACAGCGCCGAAAGTGGGGAGCAGTTCTTC. The gene calls are TRBV5-5 and TRBJ2-1; possibly TRBD1 for D (5 bases). The germline CDR1 and CDR2 sequences are SGHKS and YYEKEE (reference sequence). CDR3 length: 16 residues. V lost 4 bases and J lost 10, with 24 bases in between. Together with reference TRBV5-5 and TRBJ2-1, the CDR3 gives the full variable domain: DAGVTQSPTHLIKTRGQQVTLRCSPISGHKSVSWYQQVLGQGPQFIFQYYEKEERGRGNFPDRFSARQFPNYSSELNVNALLLGDSALYLCASSTFDSAESGEQFFGPGTRLTVL.

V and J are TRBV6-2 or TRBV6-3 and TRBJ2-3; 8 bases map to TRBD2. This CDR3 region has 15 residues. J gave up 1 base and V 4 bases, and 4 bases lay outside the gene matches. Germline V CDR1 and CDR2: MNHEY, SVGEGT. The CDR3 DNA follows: TGTGCCAGCAGTTCTCCAGCGGGGGGCACAGATACGCAGTATTTT. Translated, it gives CASSSPAGGTDTQYF.

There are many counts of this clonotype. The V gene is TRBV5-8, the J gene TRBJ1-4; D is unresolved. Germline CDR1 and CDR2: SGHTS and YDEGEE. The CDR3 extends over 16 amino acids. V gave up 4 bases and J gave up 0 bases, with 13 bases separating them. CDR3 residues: CASSQRRGATNEKLFF. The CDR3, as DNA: TGTGCCAGCAGCCAAAGGCGGGGTGCAACTAATGAAAAACTGTTTTTT.